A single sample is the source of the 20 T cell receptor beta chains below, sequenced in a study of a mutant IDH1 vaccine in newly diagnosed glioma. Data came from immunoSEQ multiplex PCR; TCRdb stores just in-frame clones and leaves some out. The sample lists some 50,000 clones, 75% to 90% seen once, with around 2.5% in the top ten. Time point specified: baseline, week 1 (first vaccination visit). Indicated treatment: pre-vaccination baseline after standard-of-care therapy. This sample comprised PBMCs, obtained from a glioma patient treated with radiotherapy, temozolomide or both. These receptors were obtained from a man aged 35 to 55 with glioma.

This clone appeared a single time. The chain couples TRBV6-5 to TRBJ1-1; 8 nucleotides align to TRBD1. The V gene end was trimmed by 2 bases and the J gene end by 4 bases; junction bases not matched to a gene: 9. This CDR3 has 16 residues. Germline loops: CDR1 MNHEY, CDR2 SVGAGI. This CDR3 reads CASSYAQGAGITEAFF. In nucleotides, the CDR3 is TGTGCCAGCAGTTACGCCCAGGGGGCCGGGATCACTGAAGCTTTCTTT.

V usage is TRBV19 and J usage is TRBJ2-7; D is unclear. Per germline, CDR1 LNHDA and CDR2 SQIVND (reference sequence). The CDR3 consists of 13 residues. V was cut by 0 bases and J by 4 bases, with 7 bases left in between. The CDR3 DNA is TGTGCCAGTAGTATAGACGGGTCGTACGAGCAGTACTTC. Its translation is CASSIDGSYEQYF.

Here the CDR3 reads CASSYDGGGWETQYF. For the CDR3, the DNA is TGTGCCAGCAGTTACGATGGGGGGGGATGGGAGACCCAGTACTTC. The V gene is TRBV6-5, the J gene TRBJ2-5; 7 nucleotides align to TRBD2. This CDR3 is built from 15 residues. With 2 bases clipped from V and 5 bases from J, the junction kept 8 bases outside the gene matches. Germline V CDR1 and CDR2: MNHEY, SVGAGI.

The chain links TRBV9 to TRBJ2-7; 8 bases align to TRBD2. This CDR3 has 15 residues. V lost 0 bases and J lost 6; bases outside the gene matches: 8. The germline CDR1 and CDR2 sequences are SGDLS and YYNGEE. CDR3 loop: CASSVAGREVGEQYF. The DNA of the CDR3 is TGTGCCAGCAGCGTAGCAGGGCGGGAGGTCGGCGAGCAGTACTTC.

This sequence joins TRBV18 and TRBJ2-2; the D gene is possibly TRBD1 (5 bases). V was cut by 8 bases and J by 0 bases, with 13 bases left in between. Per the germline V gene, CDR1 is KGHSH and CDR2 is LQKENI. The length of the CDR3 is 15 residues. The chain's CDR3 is CASQGRVSNTGELFF. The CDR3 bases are TGTGCCAGCCAGGGCCGAGTCTCGAACACCGGGGAGCTGTTTTTT.

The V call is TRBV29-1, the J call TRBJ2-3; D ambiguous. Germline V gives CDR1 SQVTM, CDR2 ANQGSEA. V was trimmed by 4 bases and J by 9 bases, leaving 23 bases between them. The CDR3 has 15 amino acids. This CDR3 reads CSVVSSPNPLETQYF. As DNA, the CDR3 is TGCAGCGTTGTATCGTCCCCGAACCCGCTCGAAACGCAGTATTTT.

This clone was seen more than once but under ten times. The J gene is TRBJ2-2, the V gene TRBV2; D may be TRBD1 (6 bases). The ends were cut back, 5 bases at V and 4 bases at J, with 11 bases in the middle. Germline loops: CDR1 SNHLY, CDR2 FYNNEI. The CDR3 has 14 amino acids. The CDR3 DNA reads TGTGCCAGCAGTTGGGGGCAGTTCACCGGGGAGCTGTTTTTT. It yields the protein CASSWGQFTGELFF.

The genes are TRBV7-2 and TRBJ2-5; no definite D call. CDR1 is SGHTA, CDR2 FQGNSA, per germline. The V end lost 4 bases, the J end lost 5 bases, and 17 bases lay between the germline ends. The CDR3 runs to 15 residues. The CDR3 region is CASSSPRGVGETQYF. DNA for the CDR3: TGTGCCAGCAGCTCGCCTCGCGGAGTGGGTGAGACCCAGTACTTC. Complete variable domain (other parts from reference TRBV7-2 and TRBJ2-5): GAGVSQSPSNKVTEKGKDVELRCDPISGHTALYWYRQSLGQGLEFLIYFQGNSAPDKSGLPSDRFSAERTGGSVSTLTIQRTQQEDSAVYLCASSSPRGVGETQYFGPGTRLLVL.

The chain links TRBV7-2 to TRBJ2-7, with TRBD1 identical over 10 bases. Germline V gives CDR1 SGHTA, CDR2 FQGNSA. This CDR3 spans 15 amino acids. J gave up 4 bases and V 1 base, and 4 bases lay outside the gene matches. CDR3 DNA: TGTGCCAGCAGCTTAGGTGGGACAGGGGCGTACGAGCAGTACTTC. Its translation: CASSLGGTGAYEQYF. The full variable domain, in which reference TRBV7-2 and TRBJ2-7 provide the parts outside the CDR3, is GAGVSQSPSNKVTEKGKDVELRCDPISGHTALYWYRQSLGQGLEFLIYFQGNSAPDKSGLPSDRFSAERTGGSVSTLTIQRTQQEDSAVYLCASSLGGTGAYEQYFGPGTRLTVT.

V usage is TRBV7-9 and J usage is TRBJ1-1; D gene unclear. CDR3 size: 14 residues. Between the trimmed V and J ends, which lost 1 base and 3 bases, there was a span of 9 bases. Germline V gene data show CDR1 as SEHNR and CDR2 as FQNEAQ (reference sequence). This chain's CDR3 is CASSLVFPYTEAFF. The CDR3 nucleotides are TGTGCCAGCAGCTTAGTCTTCCCTTACACTGAAGCTTTCTTT. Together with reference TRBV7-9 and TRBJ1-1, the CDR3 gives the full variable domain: DTGVSQNPRHKITKRGQNVTFRCDPISEHNRLYWYRQTLGQGPEFLTYFQNEAQLEKSRLLSDRFSAERPKGSFSTLEIQRTEQGDSAMYLCASSLVFPYTEAFFGQGTRLTVV.

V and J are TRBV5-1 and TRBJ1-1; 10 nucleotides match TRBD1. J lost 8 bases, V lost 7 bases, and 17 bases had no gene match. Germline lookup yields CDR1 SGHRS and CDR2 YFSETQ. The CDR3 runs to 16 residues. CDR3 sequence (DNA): TGCGCCAGCGCTCCTGGGCCCGGGACAGGGGCGTTGGAAGCTTTCTTT. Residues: CASAPGPGTGALEAFF.

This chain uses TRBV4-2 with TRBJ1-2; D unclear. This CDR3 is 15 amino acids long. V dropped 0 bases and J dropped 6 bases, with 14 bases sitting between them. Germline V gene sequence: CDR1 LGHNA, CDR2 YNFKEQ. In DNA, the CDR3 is TGTGCCAGCAGCCAAGATCCCCAAAGCCCCCATGGCTACACCTTC. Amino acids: CASSQDPQSPHGYTF.

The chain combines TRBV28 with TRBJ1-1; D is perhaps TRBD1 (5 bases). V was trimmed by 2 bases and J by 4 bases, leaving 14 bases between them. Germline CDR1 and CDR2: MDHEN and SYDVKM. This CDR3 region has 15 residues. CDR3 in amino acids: CASSLPTGLATEAFF. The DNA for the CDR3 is TGTGCCAGCAGTTTACCAACAGGCCTAGCCACTGAAGCTTTCTTT.

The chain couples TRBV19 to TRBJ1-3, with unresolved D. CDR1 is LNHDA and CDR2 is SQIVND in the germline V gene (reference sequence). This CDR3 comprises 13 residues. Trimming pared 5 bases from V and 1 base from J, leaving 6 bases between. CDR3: CASSFNSGNTIYF. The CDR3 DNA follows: TGTGCCAGTAGTTTTAATTCTGGAAACACCATATATTTT.

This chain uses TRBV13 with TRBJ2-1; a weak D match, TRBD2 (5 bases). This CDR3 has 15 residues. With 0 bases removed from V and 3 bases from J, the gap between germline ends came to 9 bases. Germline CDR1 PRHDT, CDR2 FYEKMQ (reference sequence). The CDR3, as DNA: TGTGCCAGCAGCTTAGGACTAGACGGCTACAATGAGCAGTTCTTC. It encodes CASSLGLDGYNEQFF.

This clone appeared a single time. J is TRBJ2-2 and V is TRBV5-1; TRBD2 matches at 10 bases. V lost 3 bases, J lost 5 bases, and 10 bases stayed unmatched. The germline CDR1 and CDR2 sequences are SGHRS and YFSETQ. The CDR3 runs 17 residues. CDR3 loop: CASSSGLARAWTGELFF. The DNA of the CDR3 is TGCGCCAGCAGCTCGGGACTAGCGAGGGCTTGGACCGGGGAGCTGTTTTTT.

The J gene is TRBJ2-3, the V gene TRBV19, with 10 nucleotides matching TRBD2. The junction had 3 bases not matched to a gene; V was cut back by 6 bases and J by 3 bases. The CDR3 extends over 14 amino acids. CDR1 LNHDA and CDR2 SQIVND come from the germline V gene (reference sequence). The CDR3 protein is CASRSSGRTDTQYF. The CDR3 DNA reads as TGTGCCAGTAGATCTAGCGGGAGAACAGATACGCAGTATTTT.

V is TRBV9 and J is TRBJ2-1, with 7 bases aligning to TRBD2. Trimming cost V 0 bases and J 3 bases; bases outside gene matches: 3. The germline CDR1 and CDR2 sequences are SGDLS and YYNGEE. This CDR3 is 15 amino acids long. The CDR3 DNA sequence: TGTGCCAGCAGCGTAGAAGCTAGCGGCTACAATGAGCAGTTCTTC. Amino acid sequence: CASSVEASGYNEQFF.

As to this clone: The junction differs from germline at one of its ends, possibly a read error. The CDR3 sequence: CASSQAGTSGSWNNEQFF. The DNA of the CDR3 is TGTGCCAGCAGTCAAGCCGGGACTAGCGGGAGTTGGAACAATGAGCAGTTCTTC. The chain is built from TRBV6-1 and TRBJ2-1; TRBD2 matches 14 bases. This CDR3 is 18 amino acids long. The germline V gene has CDR1 MNHNS and CDR2 SASEGT.

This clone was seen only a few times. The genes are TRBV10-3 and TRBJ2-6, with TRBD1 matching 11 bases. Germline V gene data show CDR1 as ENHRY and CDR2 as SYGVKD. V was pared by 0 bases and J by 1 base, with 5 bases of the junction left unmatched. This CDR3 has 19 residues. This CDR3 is CAISESWTGGASGANVLTF. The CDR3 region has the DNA TGTGCCATCAGTGAGTCTTGGACAGGGGGCGCGTCTGGGGCCAACGTCCTGACTTTC.